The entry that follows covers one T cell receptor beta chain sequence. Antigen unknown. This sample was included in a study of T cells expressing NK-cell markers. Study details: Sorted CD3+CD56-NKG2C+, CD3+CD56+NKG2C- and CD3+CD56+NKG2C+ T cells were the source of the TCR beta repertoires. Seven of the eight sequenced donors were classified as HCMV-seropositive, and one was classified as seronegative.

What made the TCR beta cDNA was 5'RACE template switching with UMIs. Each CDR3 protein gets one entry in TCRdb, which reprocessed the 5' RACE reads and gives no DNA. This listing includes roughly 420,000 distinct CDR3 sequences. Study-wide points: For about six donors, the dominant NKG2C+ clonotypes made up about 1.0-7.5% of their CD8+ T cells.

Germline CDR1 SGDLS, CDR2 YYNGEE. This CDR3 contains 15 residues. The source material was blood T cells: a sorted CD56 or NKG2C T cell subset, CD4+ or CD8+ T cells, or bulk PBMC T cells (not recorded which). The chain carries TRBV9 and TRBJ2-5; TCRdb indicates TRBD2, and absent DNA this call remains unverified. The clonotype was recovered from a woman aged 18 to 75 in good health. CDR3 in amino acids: CASSLPRGVGETQYF.